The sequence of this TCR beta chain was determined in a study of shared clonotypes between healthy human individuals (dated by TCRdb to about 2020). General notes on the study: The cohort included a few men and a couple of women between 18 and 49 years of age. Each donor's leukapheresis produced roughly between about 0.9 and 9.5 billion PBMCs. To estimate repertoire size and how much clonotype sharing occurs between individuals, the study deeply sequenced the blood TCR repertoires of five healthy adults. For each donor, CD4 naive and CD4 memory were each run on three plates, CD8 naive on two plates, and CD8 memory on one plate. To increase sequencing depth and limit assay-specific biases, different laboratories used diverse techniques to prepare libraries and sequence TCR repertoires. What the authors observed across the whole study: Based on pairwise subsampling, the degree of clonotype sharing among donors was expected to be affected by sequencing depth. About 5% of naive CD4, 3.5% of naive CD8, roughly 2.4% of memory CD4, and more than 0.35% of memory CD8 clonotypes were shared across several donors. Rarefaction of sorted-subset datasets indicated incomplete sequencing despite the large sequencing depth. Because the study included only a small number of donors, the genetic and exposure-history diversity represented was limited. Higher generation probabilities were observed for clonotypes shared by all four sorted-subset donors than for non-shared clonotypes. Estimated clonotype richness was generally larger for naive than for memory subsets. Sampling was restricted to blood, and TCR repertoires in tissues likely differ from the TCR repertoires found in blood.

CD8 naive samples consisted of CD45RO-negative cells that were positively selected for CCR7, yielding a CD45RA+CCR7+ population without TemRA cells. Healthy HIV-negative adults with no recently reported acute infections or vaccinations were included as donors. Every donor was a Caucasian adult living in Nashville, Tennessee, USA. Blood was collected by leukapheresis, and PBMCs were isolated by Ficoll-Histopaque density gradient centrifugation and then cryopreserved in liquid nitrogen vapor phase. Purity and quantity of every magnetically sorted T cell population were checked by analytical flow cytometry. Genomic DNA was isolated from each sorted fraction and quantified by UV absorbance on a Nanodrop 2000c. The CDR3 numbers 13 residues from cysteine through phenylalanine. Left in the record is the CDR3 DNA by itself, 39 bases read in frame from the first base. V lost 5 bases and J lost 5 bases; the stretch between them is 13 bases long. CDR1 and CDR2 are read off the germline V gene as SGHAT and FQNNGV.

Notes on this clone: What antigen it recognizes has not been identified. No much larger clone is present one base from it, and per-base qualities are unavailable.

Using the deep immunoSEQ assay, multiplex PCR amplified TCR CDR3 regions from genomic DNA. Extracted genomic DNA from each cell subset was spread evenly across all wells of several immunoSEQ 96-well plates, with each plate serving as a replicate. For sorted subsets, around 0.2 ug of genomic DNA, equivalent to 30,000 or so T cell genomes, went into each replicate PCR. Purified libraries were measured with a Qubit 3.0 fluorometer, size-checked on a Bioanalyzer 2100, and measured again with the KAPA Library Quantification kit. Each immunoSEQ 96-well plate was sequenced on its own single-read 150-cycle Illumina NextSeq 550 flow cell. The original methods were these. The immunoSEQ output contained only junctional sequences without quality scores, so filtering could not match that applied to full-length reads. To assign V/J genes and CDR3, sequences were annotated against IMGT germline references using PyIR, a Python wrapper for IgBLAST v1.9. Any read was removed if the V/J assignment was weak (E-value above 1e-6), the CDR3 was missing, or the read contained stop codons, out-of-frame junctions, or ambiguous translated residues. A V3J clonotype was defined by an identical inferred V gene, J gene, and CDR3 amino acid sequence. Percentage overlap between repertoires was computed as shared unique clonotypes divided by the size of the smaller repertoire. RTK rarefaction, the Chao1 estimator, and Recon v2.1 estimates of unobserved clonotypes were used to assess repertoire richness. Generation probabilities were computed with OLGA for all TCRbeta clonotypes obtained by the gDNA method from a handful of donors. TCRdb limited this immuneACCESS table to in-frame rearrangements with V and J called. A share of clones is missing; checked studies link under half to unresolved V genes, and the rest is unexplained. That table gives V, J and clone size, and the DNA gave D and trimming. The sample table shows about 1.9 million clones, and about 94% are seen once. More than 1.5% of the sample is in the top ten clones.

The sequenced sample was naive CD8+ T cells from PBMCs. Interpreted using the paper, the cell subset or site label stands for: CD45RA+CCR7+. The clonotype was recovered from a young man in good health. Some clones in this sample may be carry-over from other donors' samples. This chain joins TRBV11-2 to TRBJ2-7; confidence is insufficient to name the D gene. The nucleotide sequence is TGTGCCAGCAGCCCCCCGGCGGCCCACGAGCAGTACTTC. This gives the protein CASSPPAAHEQYF.